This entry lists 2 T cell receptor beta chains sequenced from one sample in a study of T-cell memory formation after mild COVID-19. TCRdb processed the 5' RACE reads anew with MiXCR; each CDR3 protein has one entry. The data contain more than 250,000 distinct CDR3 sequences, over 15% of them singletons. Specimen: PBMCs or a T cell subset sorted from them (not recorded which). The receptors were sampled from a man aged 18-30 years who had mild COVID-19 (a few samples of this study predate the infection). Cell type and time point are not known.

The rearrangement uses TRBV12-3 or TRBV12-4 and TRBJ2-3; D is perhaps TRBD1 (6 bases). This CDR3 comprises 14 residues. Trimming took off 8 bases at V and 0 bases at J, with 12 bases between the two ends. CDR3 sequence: CASLRGVSTDTQYF. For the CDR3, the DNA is TGTGCCAGCCTCAGGGGAGTTAGCACAGATACGCAGTATTTT.

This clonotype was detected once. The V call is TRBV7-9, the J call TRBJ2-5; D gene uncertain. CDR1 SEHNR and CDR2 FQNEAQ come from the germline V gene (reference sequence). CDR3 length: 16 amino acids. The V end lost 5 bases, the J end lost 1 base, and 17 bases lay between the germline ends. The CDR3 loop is CASSRKEFLRQETQYF. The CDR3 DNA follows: TGTGCCAGCAGCCGTAAGGAGTTTCTGCGCCAAGAGACCCAGTACTTC.